This entry lists 29 T cell receptor beta chains sequenced from one sample in a study of graft-versus-host responses after intestinal transplantation. Method: immunoSEQ multiplex PCR; TCRdb's copy keeps in-frame clones and lacks some. The sample yields over 75,000 clones, around 90% seen once. No antigen is known for these receptors. Sequenced here: unstimulated CD4+ T cells sorted from spleen or lymph node cells, sampled before intestinal transplant. These TCRs come from a human donor who received an intestinal transplant.

This clone was detected only once. The chain links TRBV21-1 to TRBJ1-5; the listed D gene, TRBD1, was not tested against the DNA. TRBV21-1 is described as a pseudogene. This CDR3 is 19 amino acids long. The CDR3 spells CASSKEVRTGQGINQPQHF. The DNA for the CDR3 is TGTGCCAGCAGCAAAGAGGTGAGGACAGGGCAAGGGATAAATCAGCCCCAGCATTTT.

CDR3 nucleotides: TGTGCCAGCATCGGGCGGGGGTATCCTTTCCAGTACTTC. Encoded protein: CASIGRGYPFQYF. The chain joins TRBV2 to TRBJ2-5; 7 bases are a match to TRBD2. The germline V gene has CDR1 SNHLY and CDR2 FYNNEI. The CDR3 sequence is 13 residues long. The V gene end was trimmed by 7 bases and the J gene end by 10 bases; junction bases not matched to a gene: 12.

V gene TRBV5-6 combines with J gene TRBJ2-7; 9 nucleotides agree with TRBD1. V shed 4 bases and J 4 bases; nucleotides not matched to a gene: 12. The CDR3 extends over 16 amino acids. Germline loops: CDR1 SGHDT, CDR2 YYEEEE. CDR3 bases: TGTGCCAGCAGCCCCCTGGGGGGACAGGGACCGTACGAGCAGTACTTC. Translation gives CASSPLGGQGPYEQYF.

V and J are TRBV6-5 and TRBJ1-2; 7 bases agree with TRBD1. There are 16 residues in the CDR3. The J segment lost 2 bases and the V segment lost 0 bases, leaving 6 bases of the junction unmatched. CDR1 and CDR2 from the germline V gene are MNHEY and SVGAGI. DNA for the CDR3: TGTGCCAGCAGTTACTCGAGTGGAGGGGGCAACTATGGCTACACCTTC. Protein sequence: CASSYSSGGGNYGYTF.

This rearrangement joins TRBV28 to TRBJ1-3; D is unresolved. The germline V and J ends were trimmed by 6 bases and 7 bases, with 22 bases remaining between them. The CDR3 sequence is 16 residues long. CDR1 and CDR2 from the germline V gene are MDHEN and SYDVKM. CDR3 sequence (DNA): TGTGCCAGCAGCCGGAAAACAGAAATCTTATGGAACACCATATATTTT. Translating it yields CASSRKTEILWNTIYF.

The chain uses TRBV6-5 and TRBJ1-2; maybe TRBD1 (5 bases). The CDR3 runs to 13 residues. In germline, CDR1 is MNHEY, CDR2 SVGAGI. V was pared by 2 bases and J by 3 bases, with 7 bases between. CDR3 sequence (DNA): TGTGCCAGCAGTTACGGGGGGTACTATGGCTACACCTTC. Protein: CASSYGGYYGYTF.

J is TRBJ1-3 and V is TRBV15; a possible D gene is TRBD1 (6 bases). CDR1 is LNHNV, CDR2 YYDKDF, per germline (reference sequence). The CDR3 runs to 15 residues. Trimming left V 0 bases short and J 2 bases short, with 8 bases between. The DNA of the CDR3 is TGTGCCACCAGCAGAGACAGGGGCACTGGAAACACCATATATTTT. This gives the protein CATSRDRGTGNTIYF.

The rearrangement links TRBV19 to TRBJ2-3, with TRBD1 matching over 8 bases. Germline V gene lookup returns CDR1 LNHDA and CDR2 SQIVND (reference sequence). The trim removed 5 bases at V and 4 bases at J, leaving 8 bases unmatched. The CDR3 spans 15 residues. The DNA for the CDR3 is TGTGCCAGTAGTCCCGAGGACAGGGCGGCAGATACGCAGTATTTT. This sequence encodes CASSPEDRAADTQYF.

The chain joins TRBV6-5 to TRBJ2-3, with 8 bases lining up with TRBD1. CDR1 and CDR2 from the germline V gene are MNHEY and SVGAGI. This CDR3 spans 15 amino acids. V lost 6 bases, J lost 2 bases, and 7 bases stayed unmatched. As DNA, the CDR3 is TGTGCCAGCAGGTCTGGGACAGGTCACACAGATACGCAGTATTTT. Protein sequence: CASRSGTGHTDTQYF.

The V call is TRBV6-1, the J call TRBJ2-1; D possibly corresponds to TRBD2 (6 bases). The CDR3 is 13 residues long. Between the trimmed V and J ends, which lost 7 bases and 1 base, there was a span of 8 bases. CDR1 MNHNS and CDR2 SASEGT come from the germline V gene. CDR3 region: CASTGVSYNEQFF. The CDR3 DNA follows: TGTGCCAGCACGGGGGTTTCCTACAATGAGCAGTTCTTC.

The rearrangement joins TRBV9 to TRBJ2-2, with 7 bases matching TRBD2. Germline V CDR1 and CDR2: SGDLS, YYNGEE. The V segment lost 0 bases and the J segment 1 base; nucleotides outside the gene matches: 0. This CDR3 has 15 residues. The CDR3 sequence: CASSVAGGNTGELFF. Written as DNA, the CDR3 is TGTGCCAGCAGCGTAGCGGGGGGGAACACCGGGGAGCTGTTTTTT.

In its sample, this clone was seen once. The chain links TRBV6-1 to TRBJ2-7, with 9 bases lining up with TRBD2. Germline lookup yields CDR1 MNHNS and CDR2 SASEGT. This CDR3 region has 13 residues. The J segment lost 4 bases and the V segment lost 8 bases, leaving 6 bases of the junction unmatched. CDR3 protein: CASRESGRYEQYF. In DNA form, the CDR3 reads TGTGCCAGCCGAGAGAGCGGGAGGTACGAGCAGTACTTC.

The chain employs TRBV6-1 and TRBJ2-7, with D possibly TRBD1 on 6 matching bases. The CDR3 extends over 13 amino acids. Trimming stripped 2 bases from V and 4 bases from J, with 9 bases between. Germline V gene sequence: CDR1 MNHNS, CDR2 SASEGT. The DNA for the CDR3 is TGTGCCAGCAGTGAAATCAGGGGATACGAGCAGTACTTC. Its protein is CASSEIRGYEQYF.

This sequence joins TRBV28 and TRBJ2-5; tentative D call: TRBD1 (7 bases). In germline, CDR1 is MDHEN, CDR2 SYDVKM. The CDR3 consists of 13 residues. The V end was cut by 8 bases, the J end by 9 bases, with 19 bases between. The CDR3, as DNA: TGTGCCAGCCGCGGGCAGGGGGGTTGGCCCCAGTACTTC. Amino acid sequence: CASRGQGGWPQYF.

The chain combines TRBV2 with TRBJ2-1; maybe TRBD2 (8 bases). The V and J ends lost 5 bases and 8 bases respectively, with 34 bases between them. The CDR3 length is 20 residues. The V gene's germline CDR1 is SNHLY and CDR2 FYNNEI. The CDR3: CASSRPRDSWGLVERYEQFF. The CDR3 DNA reads as TGTGCCAGCAGTAGGCCCCGGGACAGCTGGGGACTAGTTGAACGCTATGAGCAGTTCTTC.

This clone was counted only a few times. J is TRBJ2-7 and V is TRBV7-9; D is perhaps TRBD1 (6 bases). Germline V CDR1 and CDR2: SEHNR, FQNEAQ (reference sequence). The CDR3 covers 14 residues. Trimming took off 4 bases at V and 3 bases at J, with 13 bases between the two ends. CDR3: CASSSRTVGYEQYF. The CDR3 coding sequence is TGTGCCAGCAGCTCCCGGACAGTTGGCTACGAGCAGTACTTC.

The genes are TRBV7-8 and TRBJ1-5, with 7 bases that match TRBD1. The J segment lost 2 bases and the V segment lost 5 bases, leaving 9 bases of the junction unmatched. Germline V gives CDR1 SGHVS, CDR2 FQNEAQ. This CDR3 is 16 amino acids long. CDR3 nucleotide sequence: TGTGCCAGCAGCCTTGACAGGGCTTTGGGCAATCAGCCCCAGCATTTT. Its protein product is CASSLDRALGNQPQHF.

This chain uses TRBV10-3 with TRBJ2-3; D is possibly TRBD1 (5 bases). CDR3 length: 13 amino acids. Per the germline V gene, CDR1 is ENHRY and CDR2 is SYGVKD. Trimming removed 3 bases from V and 4 bases from J, with 8 bases in between. The DNA for the CDR3 is TGTGCCATCAGTGATAAGGGGCCAGATACGCAGTATTTT. Encoded protein: CAISDKGPDTQYF.

The chain is built from TRBV20-1 and TRBJ1-5; no clear D. The CDR3 sequence is 11 residues long. Germline V gene sequence: CDR1 DFQATT, CDR2 SNEGSKA (reference sequence). V lost 2 bases to trimming and J lost 7 bases, with 6 bases between them. CDR3 coding DNA: TGCAGTGCTAGATATGGCCAGCCCCAGCATTTT. It encodes CSARYGQPQHF.

The gene calls are TRBV30 and TRBJ1-2, with a possible D match to TRBD1 (5 bases). This CDR3 is 12 amino acids long. Germline V CDR1 and CDR2: GTSNPN, SVGIG (reference sequence). V was cut by 2 bases and J by 4 bases, with 8 bases left in between. The CDR3 region is CAWSYRGYGYTF. Here the CDR3 DNA reads TGTGCCTGGAGTTATAGGGGCTATGGCTACACCTTC.

This CDR3 is CASSLATGGRETQYF. DNA of the CDR3: TGTGCCAGCAGCTTGGCCACTGGGGGCCGGGAGACCCAGTACTTC. This chain links TRBV7-9 with TRBJ2-5; possibly TRBD1 for D (6 bases). Germline V gene sequence: CDR1 SEHNR, CDR2 FQNEAQ (reference sequence). Trimming left V 3 bases short and J 5 bases short, with 16 bases between. The CDR3 runs 15 residues.

This clone occurred once. The rearrangement joins TRBV19 to TRBJ1-1, with 8 bases aligning to TRBD1. In germline, CDR1 is LNHDA, CDR2 SQIVND (reference sequence). After removal of 10 bases from V and 8 bases from J, the junction contained 9 bases not matched to a gene. The CDR3 spans 12 residues. For the CDR3, the DNA is TGTGCCACTGCCGGACAGGGTGCCGAAGCTTTCTTT. Encoded protein: CATAGQGAEAFF.

The CDR3 reads CASSLSAGTGAYGYTF. In DNA form, the CDR3 reads TGTGCCAGCAGTTTATCTGCCGGGACAGGAGCCTATGGCTACACCTTC. V gene TRBV27 combines with J gene TRBJ1-2, with 8 nucleotides matching TRBD1. V was clipped by 0 bases and J by 4 bases; unmatched bases: 7. This CDR3 has 16 amino acids. CDR1 MNHEY and CDR2 SMNVEV come from the germline V gene (reference sequence).

The rearrangement joins TRBV28 to TRBJ2-6; a possible D gene is TRBD2 (5 bases). CDR3 length equals 15 residues. V dropped 10 bases and J dropped 2 bases, with 15 bases sitting between them. From germline, CDR1 is MDHEN and CDR2 SYDVKM. The CDR3 spells CATGVLPTGANVLTF. CDR3 DNA: TGTGCCACCGGGGTCCTACCGACTGGGGCCAACGTCCTGACTTTC.

The chain is built from TRBV7-2 and TRBJ2-7; a weak D match, TRBD1 (7 bases). The V end was cut by 1 base, the J end by 0 bases, with 10 bases between. Germline CDR1 SGHTA, CDR2 FQGNSA. The CDR3 spans 15 residues. In DNA form, the CDR3 reads TGTGCCAGCAGCTTAGACCAGGGGGGCTCCTACGAGCAGTACTTC. Translated: CASSLDQGGSYEQYF.

The gene calls are TRBV19 and TRBJ2-1; 10 nucleotides match TRBD1. The V gene end was trimmed by 9 bases and the J gene end by 7 bases; junction bases not matched to a gene: 3. The CDR3 loop spans 12 amino acids. Per germline, CDR1 LNHDA and CDR2 SQIVND (reference sequence). CDR3 nucleotide sequence: TGTGCCAGGGACAGGGGGAGGAATGAGCAGTTCTTC. As protein: CARDRGRNEQFF.

In its sample, this clone was seen a few times. The chain combines TRBV6-5 with TRBJ1-2, with D possibly TRBD1 on 5 matching bases. The CDR3 loop spans 12 amino acids. The germline gives CDR1 MNHEY, CDR2 SVGAGI. V shed 11 bases and J shed 0 bases, with 10 bases lying between them. For the CDR3, the DNA is TGTGCCTCCCAGGGTACTAACTATGGCTACACCTTC. Translating gives CASQGTNYGYTF.

The chain links TRBV20-1 to TRBJ1-1; perhaps TRBD1 as D (6 bases). CDR3 length: 11 amino acids. CDR1 and CDR2 (germline): DFQATT, SNEGSKA (reference sequence). Trimming left V 3 bases short and J 10 bases short, with 12 bases between. CDR3 DNA: TGCAGTGCTAGCCGACCCAGGGGAGCTTTCTTT. This translates into CSASRPRGAFF.

This clone was seen once. This rearrangement joins TRBV28 to TRBJ2-6; the match to TRBD2 covers 13 bases. The V segment lost 5 bases and the J segment 0 bases; nucleotides outside the gene matches: 19. Germline V gene data show CDR1 as MDHEN and CDR2 as SYDVKM. The CDR3 loop spans 23 amino acids. In nucleotides, the CDR3 is TGTGCCAGCAGTCCAACCGGCGGCAGTGGACTAGCGGGAGCCCGCTCTGGGGCCAACGTCCTGACTTTC. Translation gives CASSPTGGSGLAGARSGANVLTF. Filled out from reference TRBV28 and TRBJ2-6, the complete variable domain reads DVKVTQSSRYLVKRTGEKVFLECVQDMDHENMFWYRQDPGLGLRLIYFSYDVKMKEKGDIPEGYSVSREKKERFSLILESASTNQTSMYLCASSPTGGSGLAGARSGANVLTFGAGSRLTVL.